This T cell receptor beta chain is from a study of T cell responses to AZD1222 COVID-19 vaccine. Generated by immunoSEQ multiplex PCR, the TCRdb table keeps only in-frame clones and is missing some. The top ten hold 10% to 15% of the sample, which has over 110,000 clones, just under 95% seen once. This CDR3 region has 16 residues. After removal of 2 bases from V and 3 bases from J, the junction contained 5 bases not matched to a gene. Germline assignment: CDR1 KGHDR and CDR2 SFDVKD. The study's findings and limits: Clonal diversity may have been underestimated in mostly white British donors.

Regarding this clone: What it binds is unknown.

The sequences come from peripheral blood, collected after recovery from COVID-19. The chain carries TRBV24-1 and TRBJ2-7; 11 positions agree with TRBD2. This receptor was taken from an adult who had recovered from COVID-19. CDR3 loop: CATSDSGTSGVYEQYF. The CDR3 nucleotides are TGTGCCACCAGTGATTCCGGGACTAGCGGTGTCTACGAGCAGTACTTC.